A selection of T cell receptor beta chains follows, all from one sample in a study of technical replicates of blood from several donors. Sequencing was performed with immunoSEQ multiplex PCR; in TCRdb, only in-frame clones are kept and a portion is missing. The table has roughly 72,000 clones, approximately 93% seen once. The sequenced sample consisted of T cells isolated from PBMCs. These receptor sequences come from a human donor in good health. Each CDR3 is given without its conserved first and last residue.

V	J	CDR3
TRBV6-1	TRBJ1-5	ASSELRAGQPQH
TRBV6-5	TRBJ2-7	ASSGLAGSYEQY
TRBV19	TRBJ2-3	ASSPGTDTQY
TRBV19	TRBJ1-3	ASSMRQPSSGNTIY
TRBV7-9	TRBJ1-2	ASSSSDGGGRGYT
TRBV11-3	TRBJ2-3	ASSPLEAAGVTDTQY
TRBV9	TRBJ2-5	ASSVDPGQETQY
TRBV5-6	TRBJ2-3	ASSSGGTDTQY
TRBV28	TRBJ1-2	ASSLTETALYGYT
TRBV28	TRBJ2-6	ASSSKGISGANVLT
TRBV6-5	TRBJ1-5	ASSRGQRNQPQH
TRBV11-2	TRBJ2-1	ASSLGAGADNEQF
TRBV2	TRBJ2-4	ASSTTTSGGSKNIQY
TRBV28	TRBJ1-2	ASTQRQSANYGYT
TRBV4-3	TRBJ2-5	ASSQELGRGETQY
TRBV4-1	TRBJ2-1	ASSLRTTDNEQF
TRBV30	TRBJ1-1	AWSVGRDTEAF
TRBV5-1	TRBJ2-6	ASWTGNSGANVLT
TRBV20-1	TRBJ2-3	SAPRTSGRY
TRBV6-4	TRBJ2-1	ASRNASGIHNEQF
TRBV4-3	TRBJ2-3	ASSQVGGATDTQY
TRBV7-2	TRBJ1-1	ASSLDRNTEAF
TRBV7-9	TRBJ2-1	ASTSFRGANEQF
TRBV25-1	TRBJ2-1	ASNGRAGVLQF
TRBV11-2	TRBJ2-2	ASSPGTVKNTGELF
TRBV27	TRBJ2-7	ASSLDRYSYEQY
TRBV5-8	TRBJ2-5	ASSPTGWQETQY
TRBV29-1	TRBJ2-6	SVLSGANVLT
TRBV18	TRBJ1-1	ASSPLRGSEAF
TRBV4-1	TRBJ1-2	ASSQDPGQNYGYT
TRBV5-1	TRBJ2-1	ASSSERRLNHNEQF
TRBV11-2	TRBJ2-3	ASRPRRTSGRDTQY
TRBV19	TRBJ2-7	ASSIEDRRLGYEQY
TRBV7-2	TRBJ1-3	ASSLEGAAGNTIY
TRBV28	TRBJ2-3	ASSLRASGMSTDTQY
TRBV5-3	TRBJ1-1	ARSHVTGPTATEAF
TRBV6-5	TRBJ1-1	ASSYTTGPNTEAF
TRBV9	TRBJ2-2	ASSDSNYGGTGELF
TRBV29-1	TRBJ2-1	SVEAWPMWF
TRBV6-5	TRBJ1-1	ASSFQEGERAF
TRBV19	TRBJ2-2	ASSILRESGELF
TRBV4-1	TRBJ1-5	ASSAQENQPQH
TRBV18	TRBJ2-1	ASSPTSGLSYNEQF
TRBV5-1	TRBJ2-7	ASSYASGSYEQY
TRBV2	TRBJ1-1	ASLIQGLNTEAF
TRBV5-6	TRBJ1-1	ASSRQGAEAF
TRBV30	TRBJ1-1	AWSRRRMNAEAF
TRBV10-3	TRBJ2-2	AIMTGGNTGELF
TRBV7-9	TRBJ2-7	ASSLGGDRGRYEQY
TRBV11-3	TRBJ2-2	ASSRDRGRIGELF
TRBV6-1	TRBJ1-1	ASSESQGAPNTEAF
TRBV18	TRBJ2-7	ASSVGQVVYEQY
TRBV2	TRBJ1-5	ASIPDSRQPQH
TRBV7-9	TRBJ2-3	ASSSGTSGRTDTQY
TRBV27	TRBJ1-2	ASSLAVNYGYT